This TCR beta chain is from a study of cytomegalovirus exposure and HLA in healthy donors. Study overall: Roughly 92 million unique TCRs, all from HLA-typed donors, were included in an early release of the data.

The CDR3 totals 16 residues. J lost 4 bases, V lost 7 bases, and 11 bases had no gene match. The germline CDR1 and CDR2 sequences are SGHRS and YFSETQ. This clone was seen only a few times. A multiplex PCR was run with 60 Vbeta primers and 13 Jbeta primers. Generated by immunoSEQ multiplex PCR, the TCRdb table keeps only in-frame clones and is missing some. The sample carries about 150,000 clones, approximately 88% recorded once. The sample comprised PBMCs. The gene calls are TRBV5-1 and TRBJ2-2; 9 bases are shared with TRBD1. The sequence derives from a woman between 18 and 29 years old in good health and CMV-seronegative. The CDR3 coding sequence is TGCGCCAGCGGCCACCGGGGGACAGGGCCCACCGGGGAGCTGTTTTTT. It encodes CASGHRGTGPTGELFF.